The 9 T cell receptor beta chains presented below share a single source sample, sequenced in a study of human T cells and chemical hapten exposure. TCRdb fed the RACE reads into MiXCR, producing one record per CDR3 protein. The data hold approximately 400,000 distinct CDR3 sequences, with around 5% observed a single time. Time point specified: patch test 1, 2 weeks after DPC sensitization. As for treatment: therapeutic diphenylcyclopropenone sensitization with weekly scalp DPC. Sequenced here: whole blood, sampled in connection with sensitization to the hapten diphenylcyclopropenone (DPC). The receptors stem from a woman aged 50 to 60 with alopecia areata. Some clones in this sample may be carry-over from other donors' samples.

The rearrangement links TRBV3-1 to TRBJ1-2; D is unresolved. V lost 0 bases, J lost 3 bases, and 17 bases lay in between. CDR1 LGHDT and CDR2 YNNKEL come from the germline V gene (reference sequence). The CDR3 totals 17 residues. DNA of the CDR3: TGTGCCAGCAGCCAAGATTTACGGTTTGGCGGCGACTATGGCTACACCTTC. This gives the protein CASSQDLRFGGDYGYTF.

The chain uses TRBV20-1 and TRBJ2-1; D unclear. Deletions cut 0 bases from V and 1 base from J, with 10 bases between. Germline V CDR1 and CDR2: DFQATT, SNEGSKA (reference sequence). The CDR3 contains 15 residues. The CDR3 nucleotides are TGCAGTGCTAGAGATAATGGGCGATCCTACAATGAGCAGTTCTTC. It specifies CSARDNGRSYNEQFF.

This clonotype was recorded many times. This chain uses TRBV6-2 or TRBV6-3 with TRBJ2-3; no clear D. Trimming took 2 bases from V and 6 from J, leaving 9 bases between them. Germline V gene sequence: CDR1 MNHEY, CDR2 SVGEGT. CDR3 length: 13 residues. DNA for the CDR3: TGTGCCAGCAGTTACGCCCGGCGGGATACGCAGTATTTT. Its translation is CASSYARRDTQYF.

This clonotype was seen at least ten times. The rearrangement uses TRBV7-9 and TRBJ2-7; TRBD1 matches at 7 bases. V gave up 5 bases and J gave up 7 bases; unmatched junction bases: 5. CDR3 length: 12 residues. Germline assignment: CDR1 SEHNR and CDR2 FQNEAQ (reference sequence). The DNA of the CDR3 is TGTGCCAGCAGCCCGACAGGGCATGAGCAGTACTTC. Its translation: CASSPTGHEQYF.

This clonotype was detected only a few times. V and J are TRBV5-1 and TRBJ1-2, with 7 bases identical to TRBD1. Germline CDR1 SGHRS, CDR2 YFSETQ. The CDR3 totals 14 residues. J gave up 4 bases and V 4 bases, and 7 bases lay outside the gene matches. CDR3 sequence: CASSLSDRIYGYTF. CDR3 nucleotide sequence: TGCGCCAGCAGCCTTTCGGACAGGATCTATGGCTACACCTTC.

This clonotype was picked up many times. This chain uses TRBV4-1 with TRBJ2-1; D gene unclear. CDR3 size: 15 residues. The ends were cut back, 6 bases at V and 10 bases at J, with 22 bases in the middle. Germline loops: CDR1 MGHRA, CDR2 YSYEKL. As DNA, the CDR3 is TGCGCCAGCAGTTTGGCGAGGAGTACAATGATCGAGCAGTTCTTC. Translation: CASSLARSTMIEQFF.

CDR3 in amino acids: CSASGYTEAFF. The CDR3 nucleotides are TGCAGTGCTTCAGGGTACACTGAAGCTTTCTTT. The gene calls are TRBV20-1 and TRBJ1-1, with a weak D call TRBD1 (5 bases). The CDR3 totals 11 residues. V lost 5 bases to trimming and J lost 3 bases, with 7 bases between them. CDR1 and CDR2 from the germline V gene are DFQATT and SNEGSKA (reference sequence).

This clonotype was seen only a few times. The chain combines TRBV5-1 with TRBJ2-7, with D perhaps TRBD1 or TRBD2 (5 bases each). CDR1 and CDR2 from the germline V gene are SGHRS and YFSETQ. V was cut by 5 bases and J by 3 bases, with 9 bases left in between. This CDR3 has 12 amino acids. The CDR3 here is CASRGDRYEQYF. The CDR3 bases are TGCGCCAGCAGAGGGGACCGCTACGAGCAGTACTTC.

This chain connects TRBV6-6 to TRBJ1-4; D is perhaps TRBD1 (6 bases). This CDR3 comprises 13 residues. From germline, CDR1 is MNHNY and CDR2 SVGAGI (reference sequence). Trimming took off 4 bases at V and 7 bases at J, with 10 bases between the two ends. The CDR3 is CASSSTGSEKLFF. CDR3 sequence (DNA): TGTGCCAGCAGTTCAACAGGGAGTGAAAAACTGTTTTTT.